The entry below describes one T cell receptor beta chain. This sample stems from a study of blood T cell repertoires in COVID-19. Measured with immunoSEQ multiplex PCR; TCRdb has only the in-frame clones, and not every one. This table holds about 20,000 clones, around 90% found once. The germline V gene encodes CDR1 MNHEY and CDR2 SVGAGI. The CDR3 sequence is 16 residues long. Trimming left V 0 bases short and J 2 bases short, with 14 bases between. What was sequenced was peripheral blood. The source of this sequence is a human donor in a cohort sampled during active COVID-19. The chain is built from TRBV6-5 and TRBJ2-7; D gene uncertain. CDR3 in DNA: TGTGCCAGCAGTTACTCGAATATCGGTCCAACCTACGAGCAGTACTTC. Translation: CASSYSNIGPTYEQYF.